The following is a TCR beta chain sequence with its context. The data are from a study of blood T cell repertoires in COVID-19. Whole-study context: PBMCs, B-cell-depleted T cells, or T cells provided the cDNA or gDNA that made up the material.

V gave up 0 bases and J gave up 4 bases; unmatched junction bases: 9. The CDR3 contains 18 residues. Germline assignment: CDR1 MGHRA and CDR2 YSYEKL. Clones were sequenced by immunoSEQ multiplex PCR, and TCRdb holds only the in-frame ones, with some missing. Of roughly 84,000 clones in the sample, around 81% were seen once. This TCR was sampled from a man older than 75 with active or convalescent COVID-19. The chain recombines TRBV4-1 with TRBJ1-6; 7 nucleotides line up with TRBD1. The sequenced sample consisted of peripheral blood. CDR3 residues: CASSQEIRPGQYNSPLHF. DNA for the CDR3: TGCGCCAGCAGCCAAGAGATCAGGCCGGGACAGTATAATTCACCCCTCCACTTT.